The 9 T cell receptor beta chains listed next were all sequenced from one sample in a study of cytomegalovirus exposure and HLA in healthy donors. TCRdb's table, derived via immunoSEQ multiplex PCR, lists solely in-frame clones and lacks some. The data show some 70,000 clones, 75% to 90% seen once. The sequenced material came from PBMCs. All receptors come from a woman under 30 in good health and CMV-seronegative.

The V gene is TRBV15, the J gene TRBJ2-2; D call uncertain. Trimming took 1 base from V and 7 from J, leaving 7 bases between them. The CDR3 has 13 residues. Germline lookup yields CDR1 LNHNV and CDR2 YYDKDF (reference sequence). This CDR3 reads CATSRGTNGELFF. CDR3 DNA sequence: TGTGCCACCAGCAGAGGAACTAACGGGGAGCTGTTTTTT.

The sample holds a few counts of this clone. The chain carries TRBV5-1 and TRBJ1-3; TRBD1 might be the D (5 bases). Germline CDR1 is SGHRS and CDR2 is YFSETQ. Trimming took off 4 bases at V and 7 bases at J, with 12 bases between the two ends. The length of the CDR3 is 13 residues. This CDR3 is CASSHGGLNTIYF. CDR3 in DNA: TGCGCCAGCAGCCACGGGGGGTTGAACACCATATATTTT.

The rearrangement links TRBV27 to TRBJ1-1, with D unclear. Germline-derived CDR1 and CDR2 are MNHEY and SMNVEV (reference sequence). The CDR3 is 13 amino acids. The ends were cut back, 5 bases at V and 1 base at J, with 8 bases in the middle. The CDR3 DNA reads TGTGCCAGCAGTCTCCGACAGAACACTGAAGCTTTCTTT. It encodes CASSLRQNTEAFF.

The chain uses TRBV7-2 and TRBJ2-2; no firm D call. CDR1 and CDR2 from the germline V gene are SGHTA and FQGNSA. This CDR3 is 16 amino acids long. The V and J ends lost 2 bases and 0 bases respectively, with 10 bases between them. CDR3 protein: CASSLLRFSNTGELFF. Here the CDR3 DNA reads TGTGCCAGCAGCTTATTGCGGTTCTCGAACACCGGGGAGCTGTTTTTT.

The chain uses TRBV7-2 and TRBJ1-1; D is unclear. From germline, CDR1 is SGHTA and CDR2 FQGNSA. The V end lost 4 bases, the J end lost 4 bases, and 10 bases lay between the germline ends. The length of the CDR3 is 13 residues. CDR3 coding DNA: TGTGCCAGCAGCTCCACGGGGAGCACTGAAGCTTTCTTT. It yields the protein CASSSTGSTEAFF.

The count of this clone is one. The genes are TRBV7-2 and TRBJ2-3; 11 bases are shared with TRBD2. Trimming took 1 base from V and 1 from J; bases not matched to a gene: 1. This CDR3 has 16 amino acids. The germline CDR1 and CDR2 sequences are SGHTA and FQGNSA. CDR3 sequence (DNA): TGTGCCAGCAGCTTAGTAGCGGGGGGGGGCACAGATACGCAGTATTTT. Encoded protein: CASSLVAGGGTDTQYF.

The gene calls are TRBV4-2 and TRBJ1-1, with D possibly matching TRBD1 (5 bases). The CDR3 has 15 residues. With 1 base removed from V and 1 base from J, the gap between germline ends came to 10 bases. Germline CDR1 and CDR2: LGHNA and YNFKEQ. Here the CDR3 DNA reads TGTGCCAGCAGCCAAGTTCCAGGGCAGAACACTGAAGCTTTCTTT. Residues: CASSQVPGQNTEAFF.

The chain is built from TRBV18 and TRBJ2-5; D is unclear. V was cut by 4 bases and J by 4 bases, with 10 bases left in between. CDR1 KGHSH and CDR2 LQKENI come from the germline V gene. This CDR3 contains 13 residues. The CDR3: CASSLEWAETQYF. CDR3 nucleotides: TGTGCCAGCTCACTTGAGTGGGCAGAGACCCAGTACTTC.

The gene calls are TRBV7-2 and TRBJ1-2, with 9 bases that match TRBD1. Germline V gene data show CDR1 as SGHTA and CDR2 as FQGNSA. The CDR3 loop spans 14 amino acids. The trim removed 4 bases at V and 8 bases at J, leaving 8 bases unmatched. The CDR3 DNA sequence: TGTGCCAGCAGCTGGGACAGGGTCACTCGGGGCTACACCTTC. Its translation: CASSWDRVTRGYTF. The whole variable domain, remainder taken from reference TRBV7-2 and TRBJ1-2, is GAGVSQSPSNKVTEKGKDVELRCDPISGHTALYWYRQSLGQGLEFLIYFQGNSAPDKSGLPSDRFSAERTGGSVSTLTIQRTQQEDSAVYLCASSWDRVTRGYTFGSGTRLTVV.